These 28 T cell receptor beta chains were all obtained from the same sample, sequenced in a study of human T cells and chemical hapten exposure (dated by TCRdb to the early 2020s). Receptor amplification or capture employed RACE. The sequencer listed for this sample is NextSeq 500. The public reads were reprocessed in TCRdb via fastp at Q25 and MiXCR, keeping in-frame beta chains. A single entry per CDR3 protein holds the most common genes and DNA from its merged rows. The sample table lists about 80,000 distinct CDR3 sequences, approximately 8% of them with a count of one. The ten top clones hold 1.5% to 1.8% of the sample. The sample's time point label, decoded: patch test 1, 2 weeks after DPC sensitization. The treatment or condition label corresponds to: therapeutic diphenylcyclopropenone sensitization with weekly scalp DPC. Sample: whole blood, taken in connection with sensitization to the hapten diphenylcyclopropenone (DPC). All receptors derive from a woman younger than 45 with alopecia areata. Some clones in this sample may be carry-over from other donors' samples.

This clonotype was observed at least ten times. The gene calls are TRBV15 and TRBJ2-3; 7 nucleotides line up with TRBD2. CDR3 length equals 13 residues. Trimming removed 3 bases from V and 10 bases from J; junction bases left unmatched: 7. The germline V gene has CDR1 LNHNV and CDR2 YYDKDF (reference sequence). This chain's CDR3 is CATSRGGSSAQYF. The CDR3 coding sequence is TGTGCCACCAGCAGGGGAGGGAGTTCGGCGCAGTATTTT.

This clonotype was seen ten or more times. The chain links TRBV7-2 to TRBJ2-2; D unresolved. The length of the CDR3 is 15 residues. Germline V gene lookup returns CDR1 SGHTA and CDR2 FQGNSA. Trimming removed 1 base at V and 1 base at J, with 7 bases between. The CDR3 bases are TGTGCCAGCAGCTTAGGGCTAGGGAACACCGGGGAGCTGTTTTTT. It codes for CASSLGLGNTGELFF.

This clonotype came up many times. V and J are TRBV7-9 and TRBJ2-3; unclear D gene. The CDR3 sequence is 16 residues long. V was clipped by 1 base and J by 2 bases, with 13 bases between them. The V gene's germline CDR1 is SEHNR and CDR2 FQNEAQ (reference sequence). DNA for the CDR3: TGTGCCAGCAGCTTAGGGTTCAGCGATACCACAGATACGCAGTATTTT. Protein: CASSLGFSDTTDTQYF.

This clonotype was observed many times. The chain carries TRBV20-1 and TRBJ2-7; D perhaps matches TRBD1 (6 bases). Germline V lookup: CDR1 DFQATT, CDR2 SNEGSKA (reference sequence). The CDR3 runs to 17 residues. The germline V and J ends were trimmed by 0 bases and 3 bases, with 21 bases remaining between them. In DNA form, the CDR3 reads TGCAGTGCTAGAGATGGGGGCCTTGCGACAGTGCACTACGAGCAGTACTTC. Translating it yields CSARDGGLATVHYEQYF.

This clonotype has at least ten counts. V gene TRBV9 combines with J gene TRBJ1-4, with 10 bases fitting TRBD1. J gave up 7 bases and V 3 bases, and 9 bases lay outside the gene matches. Germline lookup yields CDR1 SGDLS and CDR2 YYNGEE. CDR3 length equals 16 residues. The CDR3 sequence: CASSGSETGGSEKLFF. The CDR3 coding sequence is TGTGCCAGCAGCGGATCAGAGACAGGGGGCTCTGAAAAACTGTTTTTT. Combining the CDR3 with reference TRBV9 and TRBJ1-4 gives the whole variable domain DSGVTQTPKHLITATGQRVTLRCSPRSGDLSVYWYQQSLDQGLQFLIQYYNGEERAKGNILERFSAQQFPDLHSELNLSSLELGDSALYFCASSGSETGGSEKLFFGSGTQLSVL.

The chain recombines TRBV14 with TRBJ1-3; D not resolved. Trimming cost V 3 bases and J 6 bases, with 9 bases left between them. Germline V gives CDR1 SGHDN, CDR2 FVKESK. CDR3 length: 13 residues. CDR3 amino acids: CASSQATPNTIYF. CDR3 coding DNA: TGTGCCAGCAGCCAGGCGACACCAAACACCATATATTTT.

V gene TRBV12-3 or TRBV12-4 combines with J gene TRBJ1-5; 10 bases align to TRBD1. The ends lost 6 bases at V and 4 bases at J; junction bases unmatched: 9. CDR3 length: 16 residues. The CDR3 coding sequence is TGTGCCAGCAGCAGGAGGACAGGGGGTGATAATCAGCCCCAGCATTTT. It specifies CASSRRTGGDNQPQHF.

This clonotype came up a few times. This chain joins TRBV20-1 and TRBJ2-1; the match to TRBD2 covers 11 bases. This CDR3 has 16 amino acids. Germline assignment: CDR1 DFQATT and CDR2 SNEGSKA (reference sequence). The V and J ends lost 5 bases and 6 bases, in that order; junction bases with no gene match: 12. The CDR3 DNA reads TGCAGTGCTGTAGTCCCCTTGACTAGCGGGGCCAATGAGCAGTTCTTC. It specifies CSAVVPLTSGANEQFF.

This clonotype has more than one count but fewer than ten. The gene calls are TRBV7-2 and TRBJ1-5, with 9 bases lining up with TRBD1. The V gene end was trimmed by 1 base and the J gene end by 4 bases; junction bases not matched to a gene: 2. The CDR3 contains 15 residues. From germline, CDR1 is SGHTA and CDR2 FQGNSA. CDR3 bases: TGTGCCAGCAGCTTAGACGGGACAGGGAATCAGCCCCAGCATTTT. Protein sequence: CASSLDGTGNQPQHF.

This clonotype occurred many times. The rearrangement joins TRBV7-2 to TRBJ1-1; tentatively, D is TRBD1 (6 bases). Trimming left V 1 base short and J 0 bases short, with 9 bases between. The CDR3 is made up of 15 amino acids. The V gene's germline CDR1 is SGHTA and CDR2 FQGNSA. The CDR3 is CASSLGRQVNTEAFF. CDR3 in DNA: TGTGCCAGCAGCTTAGGGCGACAGGTGAACACTGAAGCTTTCTTT.

This clonotype was observed many times. The chain combines TRBV5-1 with TRBJ2-3; tentatively, D is TRBD1 (6 bases). V lost 6 bases and J lost 6, with 20 bases in between. The CDR3 totals 15 residues. CDR1 and CDR2 (germline): SGHRS, YFSETQ. The CDR3 is CASNSLQGKSDTQYF. In nucleotides, the CDR3 is TGCGCCAGCAATTCGTTACAGGGAAAATCGGATACGCAGTATTTT.

This clonotype occurred many times. The chain carries TRBV5-1 and TRBJ1-2, with TRBD1 identical over 7 bases. The trim removed 4 bases at V and 4 bases at J, leaving 13 bases unmatched. Germline V gene data show CDR1 as SGHRS and CDR2 as YFSETQ. The CDR3 runs to 16 residues. In DNA, the CDR3 is TGCGCCAGCAGCACAGGGGACGCGGTCTTTACCTATGGCTACACCTTC. It yields the protein CASSTGDAVFTYGYTF.

V usage is TRBV12-3 or TRBV12-4 and J usage is TRBJ2-5; TRBD2 matches at 14 bases. After removal of 3 bases from V and 1 base from J, the junction contained 4 bases not matched to a gene. There are 17 residues in the CDR3. CDR3 loop: CASSLGLAGAPQETQYF. DNA of the CDR3: TGTGCCAGCAGTTTGGGACTAGCGGGGGCCCCCCAAGAGACCCAGTACTTC.

The rearrangement joins TRBV19 to TRBJ2-7; D uncertain. The CDR3 has 13 residues. The ends were cut back, 9 bases at V and 2 bases at J, with 14 bases in the middle. The germline CDR1 and CDR2 sequences are LNHDA and SQIVND (reference sequence). CDR3 nucleotide sequence: TGTGCCAGAAGTCCGACTGTAACCTACGAGCAGTACTTC. Its protein product is CARSPTVTYEQYF.

This clonotype was seen many times. The rearrangement joins TRBV15 to TRBJ2-3; TRBD2 might be the D (6 bases). Germline assignment: CDR1 LNHNV and CDR2 YYDKDF (reference sequence). The germline V and J ends were trimmed by 8 bases and 2 bases, with 14 bases remaining between them. CDR3 size: 14 residues. The CDR3: CATLLAGFTDTQYF. The CDR3 region has the DNA TGTGCCACCCTATTGGCGGGGTTCACAGATACGCAGTATTTT.

This clonotype has only a few counts. The chain couples TRBV15 to TRBJ2-7; TRBD1 agrees at 11 bases. CDR1 and CDR2 from the germline V gene are LNHNV and YYDKDF (reference sequence). This CDR3 region has 15 residues. The J segment lost 5 bases and the V segment lost 0 bases, leaving 3 bases of the junction unmatched. The CDR3 sequence is CATSRDRDRGNEQYF. In DNA, the CDR3 is TGTGCCACCAGCAGAGACCGGGACAGGGGGAACGAGCAGTACTTC.

The CDR3 DNA reads TGTGCCAGTAGTCCTACCCAAACCTACAATGAGCAGTTCTTC. Encoded protein: CASSPTQTYNEQFF. The chain employs TRBV19 and TRBJ2-1; D remains ambiguous. Germline CDR1 is LNHDA and CDR2 is SQIVND (reference sequence). The ends were cut back, 5 bases at V and 2 bases at J, with 10 bases in the middle. The CDR3 sequence is 14 residues long.

This clonotype has a count of ten or more. The chain is built from TRBV27 and TRBJ1-2; 7 bases match TRBD1. This CDR3 region has 14 residues. Trimming cost V 7 bases and J 7 bases; bases outside gene matches: 12. Germline lookup yields CDR1 MNHEY and CDR2 SMNVEV (reference sequence). For the CDR3, the DNA is TGTGCCAGCAACCCCAGGGGGGCCCCGCTTGGCTACACCTTC. Translation gives CASNPRGAPLGYTF.

With respect to this clonotype: A much larger clone differs from this one at a single base, so this may be a read error. The chain combines TRBV15 with TRBJ1-6, with D maybe TRBD1 (6 bases). The CDR3 is made up of 15 amino acids. Looked up from germline, CDR1 is LNHNV and CDR2 is YYDKDF (reference sequence). The CDR3 DNA reads as TGTGCCACCAGCAGAGACGCTCGGGGGCATTCATCCCTCCACTTT. Protein sequence: CATSRDARGHSSLHF. Full variable domain (outside the CDR3, taken from reference TRBV15 and TRBJ1-6): DAMVIQNPRYQVTQFGKPVTLSCSQTLNHNVMYWYQQKSSQAPKLLFHYYDKDFNNEADTPDNFQSRRPNTSFCFLDIRSPGLGDTAMYLCATSRDARGHSSLHFGNGTRLTVT.

There are many counts of this clonotype. The genes are TRBV12-3 or TRBV12-4 and TRBJ2-7, with TRBD2 matching over 8 bases. V was pared by 6 bases and J by 4 bases, with 11 bases of the junction left unmatched. The CDR3 length is 15 residues. The CDR3 DNA reads TGTGCCAGCAGCCCGGGGGGGCCCATTCCTTACGAGCAGTACTTC. This gives the protein CASSPGGPIPYEQYF.

V and J are TRBV7-9 and TRBJ2-3; tentative D call: TRBD1 (6 bases). The CDR3 extends over 17 amino acids. Germline V CDR1 and CDR2: SEHNR, FQNEAQ (reference sequence). V shed 6 bases and J shed 4 bases, with 23 bases lying between them. In DNA, the CDR3 is TGTGCCAGCAGTTCTTTGGGTTGGGGGCGGATGGCAGATACGCAGTATTTT. The encoded protein is CASSSLGWGRMADTQYF.

This clonotype was observed at least ten times. This chain joins TRBV2 and TRBJ1-5; weak D call: TRBD1 (5 bases). The V and J ends lost 6 bases and 0 bases respectively, with 12 bases between them. The CDR3 contains 15 residues. Germline-derived CDR1 and CDR2 are SNHLY and FYNNEI. CDR3 sequence (DNA): TGTGCCAGCAGGCCCCGGGGCGGTAGCAATCAGCCCCAGCATTTT. It yields the protein CASRPRGGSNQPQHF.

The CDR3: CAWSDRGRTEAFF. In DNA, the CDR3 is TGTGCCTGGAGTGACAGGGGCCGCACTGAAGCTTTCTTT. The chain couples TRBV30 to TRBJ1-1, with 7 positions matching TRBD1. Germline V gene lookup returns CDR1 GTSNPN and CDR2 SVGIG (reference sequence). CDR3 size: 13 residues. The J segment lost 4 bases and the V segment lost 1 base, leaving 3 bases of the junction unmatched.

The chain has TRBV20-1 and TRBJ1-5, with a tentative D call TRBD1 (5 bases). Germline lookup yields CDR1 DFQATT and CDR2 SNEGSKA (reference sequence). Deletions cut 5 bases from V and 5 bases from J, with 13 bases between. This CDR3 region has 13 residues. The CDR3 nucleotides are TGCAGTGCTTCGGCCCAGGGAGATCAGCCCCAGCATTTT. Residues: CSASAQGDQPQHF.

This clonotype was found a few times. The CDR3 loop reads CASSKGRGPGYGYTF. The CDR3 DNA follows: TGTGCCAGCAGCAAAGGCAGGGGGCCAGGCTATGGCTACACCTTC. This chain joins TRBV3-1 and TRBJ1-2, with TRBD1 matching over 8 bases. There are 15 residues in the CDR3. CDR1 is LGHDT, CDR2 YNNKEL, per germline (reference sequence). V trimming: 5 bases; J trimming: 4 bases; junction bases outside the gene matches: 9.

As concerns this clonotype: A single base separates this from a much larger clone, so it may be a read error. The J gene is TRBJ2-1, the V gene TRBV14, with D tentatively TRBD2 (7 bases). The CDR3 contains 14 residues. Trimming shortened V by 4 bases and J by 10 bases, and 17 bases separated the two germline ends. CDR1 and CDR2 from the germline V gene are SGHDN and FVKESK. The CDR3 here is CASSRGGLSDEQFF. Here the CDR3 DNA reads TGTGCCAGCAGCCGGGGGGGCCTTTCTGACGAGCAGTTCTTC.

This clonotype has ten or more counts. The CDR3 coding sequence is TGTGCCAGCAGCCAAGTGGGCAGAGACTACGAGCAGTACTTC. As protein: CASSQVGRDYEQYF. The chain couples TRBV4-2 to TRBJ2-7; no reliable D call. From germline, CDR1 is LGHNA and CDR2 YNFKEQ. The CDR3 length is 14 residues. V lost 1 base and J lost 3, with 10 bases in between.

This clonotype was counted ten times or more. The CDR3, as DNA: TGTGCCAGCAGCTTAAAGGGGCTGGACACTGAAGCTTTCTTT. Amino acid sequence: CASSLKGLDTEAFF. The chain employs TRBV11-3 and TRBJ1-1; perhaps TRBD1 as D (5 bases). CDR1 is SGHNT, CDR2 YENEEA, per germline. CDR3 size: 14 residues. Trimming pared 2 bases from V and 3 bases from J, leaving 10 bases between.